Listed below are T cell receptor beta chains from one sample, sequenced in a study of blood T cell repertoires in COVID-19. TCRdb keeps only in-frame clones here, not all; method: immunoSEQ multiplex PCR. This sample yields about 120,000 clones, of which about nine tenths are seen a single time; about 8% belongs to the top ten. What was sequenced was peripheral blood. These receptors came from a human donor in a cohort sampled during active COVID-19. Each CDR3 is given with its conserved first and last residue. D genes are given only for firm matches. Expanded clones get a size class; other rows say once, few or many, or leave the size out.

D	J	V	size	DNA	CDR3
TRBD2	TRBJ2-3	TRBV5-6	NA	TGTGCCACCGTAAAGGGACTAGGCACAGATACGCAGTATTTT	CATVKGLGTDTQYF
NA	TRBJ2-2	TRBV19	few	TGTGCCAGTAGCGGGACACCCCGCCCGAACACCGGGGAGCTGTTTTTT	CASSGTPRPNTGELFF
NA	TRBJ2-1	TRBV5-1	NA	TGCGCCAGCAGCTTCCAGGGGACCTCCTACAATGAGCAGTTCTTC	CASSFQGTSYNEQFF
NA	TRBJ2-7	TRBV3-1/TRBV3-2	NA	TGTGCCAGCAGCCTAAGAGGGGCAGGGGTTGAGCAGTACTTC	CASSLRGAGVEQYF
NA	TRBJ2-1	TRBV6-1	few	TGTGCCAGCAGTGAAGCCCTTCGGGCGGGGTCCAATGAGCAGTTCTTC	CASSEALRAGSNEQFF
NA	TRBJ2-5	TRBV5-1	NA	TGCGCCAGCAGCTTGGGACAGACTGAAGAGACCCAGTACTTC	CASSLGQTEETQYF
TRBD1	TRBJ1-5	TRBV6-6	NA	TGTGCCAGCAGTTACCATAAATACAGGGGGGATCAGCCCCAGCATTTT	CASSYHKYRGDQPQHF
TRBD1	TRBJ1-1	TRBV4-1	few	TGCGCCAGCACCCCAGGACAGGGGGCTAACACTGAAGCTTTCTTT	CASTPGQGANTEAFF
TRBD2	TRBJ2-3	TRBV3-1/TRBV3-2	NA	TGTGCCAGCAGCCAACGGCTAGCGGGGCCACAAGATACGCAGTATTTT	CASSQRLAGPQDTQYF
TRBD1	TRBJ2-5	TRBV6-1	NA	TGTGCCAGCAGTGAAGGCAGGGGGCAAGAGACCCAGTACTTC	CASSEGRGQETQYF
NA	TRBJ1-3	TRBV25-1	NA	TGTGCCAGCAGGGCAGGGTTTCCTGGAAACACCATATATTTT	CASRAGFPGNTIYF
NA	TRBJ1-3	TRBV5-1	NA	TGCGCCAGCAGCTTGGATCGCGGGACGGGTGGAAACACCATATATTTT	CASSLDRGTGGNTIYF
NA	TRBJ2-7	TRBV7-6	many	TGTGCCAGCAGCTTAGAGGCAGGTACCTCCTACGAGCAGTACTTC	CASSLEAGTSYEQYF
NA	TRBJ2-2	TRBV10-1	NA	TGCGCCAGCAGTGAGTCAGGAGCAGGGCGGAACACCGGGGAGCTGTTTTTT	CASSESGAGRNTGELFF
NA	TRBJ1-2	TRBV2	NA	TGTGCCAGCAGTGAACCCACAGGGTATGGCTACACCTTC	CASSEPTGYGYTF
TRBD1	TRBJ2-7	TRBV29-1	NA	TGCAGCGCCGCTCCCCCAGGGGGTGGCGAGCAGTACTTC	CSAAPPGGGEQYF
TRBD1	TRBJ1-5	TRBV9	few	TGTGCCAGCAGCTTAACCGGGACAGGGGAACAGCCCCAGCATTTT	CASSLTGTGEQPQHF
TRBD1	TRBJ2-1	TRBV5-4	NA	TGTGCCAGCAGCTTGCCGACAGGGGCAGATGAGCAGTTCTTC	CASSLPTGADEQFF